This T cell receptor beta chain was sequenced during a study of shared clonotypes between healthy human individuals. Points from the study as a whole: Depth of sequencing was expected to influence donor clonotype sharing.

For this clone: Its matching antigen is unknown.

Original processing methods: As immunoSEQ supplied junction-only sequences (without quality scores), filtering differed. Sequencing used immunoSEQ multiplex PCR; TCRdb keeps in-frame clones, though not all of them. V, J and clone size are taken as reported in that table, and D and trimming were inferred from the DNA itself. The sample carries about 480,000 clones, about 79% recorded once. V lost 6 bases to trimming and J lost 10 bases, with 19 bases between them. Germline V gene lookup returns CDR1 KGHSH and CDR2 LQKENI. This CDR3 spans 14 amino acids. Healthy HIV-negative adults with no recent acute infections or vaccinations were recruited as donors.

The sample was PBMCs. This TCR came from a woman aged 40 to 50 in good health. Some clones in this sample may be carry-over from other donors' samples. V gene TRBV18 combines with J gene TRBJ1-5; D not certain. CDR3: CASSTGPSISPQHF. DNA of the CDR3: TGTGCCAGCTCGACCGGGCCTTCAATCAGCCCCCAGCATTTT. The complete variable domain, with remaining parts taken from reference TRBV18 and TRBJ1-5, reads NAGVMQNPRHLVRRRGQEARLRCSPMKGHSHVYWYRQLPEEGLKFMVYLQKENIIDESGMPKERFSAEFPKEGPSILRIQQVVRGDSAAYFCASSTGPSISPQHFGDGTRLSIL.